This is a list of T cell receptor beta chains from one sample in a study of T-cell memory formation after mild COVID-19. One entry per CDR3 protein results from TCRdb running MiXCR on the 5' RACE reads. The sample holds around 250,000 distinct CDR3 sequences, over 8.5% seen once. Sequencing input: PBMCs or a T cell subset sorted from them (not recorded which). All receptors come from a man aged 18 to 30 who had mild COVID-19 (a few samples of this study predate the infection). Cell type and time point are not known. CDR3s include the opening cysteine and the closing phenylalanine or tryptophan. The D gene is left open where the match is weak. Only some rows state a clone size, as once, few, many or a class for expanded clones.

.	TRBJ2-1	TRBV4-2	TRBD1	TGTGCCAGCAGCCAAGCGGGACAGTTCTATGAGCAGTTCTTC	CASSQAGQFYEQFF
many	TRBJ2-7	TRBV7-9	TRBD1	TGTGCCAGCAGCCGAACCGGGACAGGCTACGAGCAGTACTTC	CASSRTGTGYEQYF
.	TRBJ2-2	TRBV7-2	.	TGTGCCAGCAGCTCTCGACAGGGAGGCGGGGAGCTGTTTTTT	CASSSRQGGGELFF
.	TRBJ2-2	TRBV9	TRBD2	TGTGCCAGCAGCGCCGGGCCCCGGGGGGACGCCGGGGAGCTGTTTTTT	CASSAGPRGDAGELFF
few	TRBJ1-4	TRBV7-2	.	TGTGCCAGCAGCTCGCCCCCCGGGAGAAGTAATGAAAAACTGTTTTTT	CASSSPPGRSNEKLFF
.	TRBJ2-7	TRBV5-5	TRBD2	TGTGCCAGCAGTTATTGGGAGGGGTTCGAGCAGTACTTC	CASSYWEGFEQYF
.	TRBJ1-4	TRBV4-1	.	TGCGCCAGCAGCCAACCGGGGCGGATTAATGAAAAACTGTTTTTT	CASSQPGRINEKLFF
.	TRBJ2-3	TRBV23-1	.	TGCGCCCCGGACCCCTCGACGCAGTATTTT	CAPDPSTQYF
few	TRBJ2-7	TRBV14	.	TGTGCCAGCAGCCCTCTACCTGCTAGAGCCACATTCTACGAGCAGTACTTC	CASSPLPARATFYEQYF
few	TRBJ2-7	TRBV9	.	TGTGCCAGCAGCGGTGGCGCAGGGAGCCACCTCGAGCAGTACTTC	CASSGGAGSHLEQYF
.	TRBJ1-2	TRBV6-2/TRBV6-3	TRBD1	TGTGCCAGCAGACTAACAGGGGGCGCCGGTGGCTACACCTTC	CASRLTGGAGGYTF
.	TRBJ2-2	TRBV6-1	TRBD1	TGTGCCAGCATAAGGACAGGCACCGGGGAGCTGTTTTTT	CASIRTGTGELFF
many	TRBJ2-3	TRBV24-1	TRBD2	TGTGCCACCAGTGCCCGGGGGGGGATGGGCACAGATACGCAGTATTTT	CATSARGGMGTDTQYF
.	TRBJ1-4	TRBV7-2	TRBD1	TGTGCCAGCAGCCAGGACAGGGTGGGTGAAAAACTGTATTTT	CASSQDRVGEKLYF
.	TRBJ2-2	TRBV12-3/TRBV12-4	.	TGTGCCAGCGGTCCTTACACCGGGGAGCTGTTTTTT	CASGPYTGELFF
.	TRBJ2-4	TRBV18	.	TGTGCCAGCTCACCACCGGACGGAATTCAGTACTTC	CASSPPDGIQYF
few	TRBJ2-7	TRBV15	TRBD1	TGTGCCACCAGCAGGAGACAGGGGGCCGCCTACGAGCAGTACTTC	CATSRRQGAAYEQYF
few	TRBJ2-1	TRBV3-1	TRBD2	TGTGCCAGCAGCCATACTAGCGGGGGGGGCGATGAGCAGTTCTTC	CASSHTSGGGDEQFF
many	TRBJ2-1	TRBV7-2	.	TGTGCCAGCAGCCCCCTGGGGGCCCGATATTACAATGAGCAGTTCTTC	CASSPLGARYYNEQFF
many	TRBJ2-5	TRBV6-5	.	TGTGCCAGCAGTTCCCCTCCGGGAGAAGAGACCCAGTACTTC	CASSSPPGEETQYF
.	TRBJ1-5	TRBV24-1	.	TGTGCCACCAGTGGTGCAGGGCCCAATCAGCCCCAGCATTTT	CATSGAGPNQPQHF
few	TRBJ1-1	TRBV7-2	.	TGTGCCAGCGGGGCGGCCAGAACTGAAGCTTTCTTT	CASGAARTEAFF
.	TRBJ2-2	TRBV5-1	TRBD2	TGCGCCAGCAGCACCGGGACTAGCGGGGGGGCGAACACCGGGGAGCTGTTTTTT	CASSTGTSGGANTGELFF
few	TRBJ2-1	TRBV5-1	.	TGCGCCAGCACTGCGGACTCCTACAATGAGCAGTTCTTC	CASTADSYNEQFF
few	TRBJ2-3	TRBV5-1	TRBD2	TGCGCCAGCAGCTTGGCCAGCGGGGGGGCCCCCGATACGCAGTATTTT	CASSLASGGAPDTQYF
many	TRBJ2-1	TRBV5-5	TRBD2	TGTGCCAGCAGCTTGGAATCTGGCGGGGGGGCCTATGAGCAGTTCTTC	CASSLESGGGAYEQFF
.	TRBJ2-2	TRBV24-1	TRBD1	TGTGCCACCAGTGGAACAGGGGCCGGGGAGCTGTTTTTT	CATSGTGAGELFF
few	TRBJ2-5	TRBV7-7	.	TGTGCCAGCAGCTTCGGCCCGGGGAGGGAGACCCAGTACTTC	CASSFGPGRETQYF
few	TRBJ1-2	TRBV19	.	TGTGCCAGTAGCCGGGACAAACCATCTGGCTACACCTTC	CASSRDKPSGYTF
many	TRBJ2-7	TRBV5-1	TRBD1	TGCGCCAGCAGCTTAACCTGGGCAGGGGGACCGCCCTACGAGCAGTACTTC	CASSLTWAGGPPYEQYF
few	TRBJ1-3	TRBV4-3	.	TGCGCCAGCAGCCTCGAGAGGGACTCTGGAAACACCATATATTTT	CASSLERDSGNTIYF
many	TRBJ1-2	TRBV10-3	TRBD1	TGTGCCACCCACAGGGGATACTATGGCTACACCTTC	CATHRGYYGYTF
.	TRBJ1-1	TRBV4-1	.	TGCGCCAGCAGGTCCTGGAAGACAAACACTGAAGCTTTCTTT	CASRSWKTNTEAFF
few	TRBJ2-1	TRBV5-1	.	TGCGCCAGCAGCTTGTCGTATGAGCAGTTCTTC	CASSLSYEQFF
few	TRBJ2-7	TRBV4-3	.	TGCGCCAGCAGCCAAGCGTGGCAGCCATGGCCTTCCGAGCAGTACTTC	CASSQAWQPWPSEQYF
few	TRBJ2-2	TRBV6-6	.	TGTGCCAGCAACGGGGCGAACACCGGGGAGCTGTTTTTT	CASNGANTGELFF
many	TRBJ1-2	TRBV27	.	TGTGCCAGCAGTTCGGGACGGAACTATGGCTACACCTTC	CASSSGRNYGYTF
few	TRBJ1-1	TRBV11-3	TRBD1	TGTGCCAGCAGCTTAGTTGGACCGGGACAGAAGAACACTGAAGCTTTCTTT	CASSLVGPGQKNTEAFF
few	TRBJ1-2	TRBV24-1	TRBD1	TGTGCCACCAGTGGACAGGGGGCTGACTGGAATGGCTACACCTTC	CATSGQGADWNGYTF
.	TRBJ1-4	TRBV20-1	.	TGCAGTGCGCCCTGGGAGGCTGAAAAACTGTTTTTT	CSAPWEAEKLFF
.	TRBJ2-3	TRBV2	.	TGTGCCAGCAGTGAGGCGAGCGTCCCAGATACGCAGTATTTT	CASSEASVPDTQYF
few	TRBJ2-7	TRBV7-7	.	TGTGCCAGCAGCTTAGAACCAGCCTACGAGCAGTACTTC	CASSLEPAYEQYF
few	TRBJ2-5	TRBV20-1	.	TGCAGTCCCCAGGCAGGGGCCCAAGAGACCCAGTACTTC	CSPQAGAQETQYF